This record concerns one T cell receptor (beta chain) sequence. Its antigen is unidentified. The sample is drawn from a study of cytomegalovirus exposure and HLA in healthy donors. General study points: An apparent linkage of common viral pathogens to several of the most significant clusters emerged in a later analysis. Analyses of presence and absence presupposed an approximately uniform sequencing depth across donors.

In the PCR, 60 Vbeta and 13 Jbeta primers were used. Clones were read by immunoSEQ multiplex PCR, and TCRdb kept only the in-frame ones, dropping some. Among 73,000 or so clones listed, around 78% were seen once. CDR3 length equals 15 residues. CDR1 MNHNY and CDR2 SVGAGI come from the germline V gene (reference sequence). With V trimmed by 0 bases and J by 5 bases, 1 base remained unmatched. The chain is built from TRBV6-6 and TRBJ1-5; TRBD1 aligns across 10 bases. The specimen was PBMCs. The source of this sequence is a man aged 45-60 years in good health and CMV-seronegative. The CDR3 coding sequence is TGTGCCAGCAGTTACTCGACAGGGGGCCATCAGCCCCAGCATTTT. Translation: CASSYSTGGHQPQHF.